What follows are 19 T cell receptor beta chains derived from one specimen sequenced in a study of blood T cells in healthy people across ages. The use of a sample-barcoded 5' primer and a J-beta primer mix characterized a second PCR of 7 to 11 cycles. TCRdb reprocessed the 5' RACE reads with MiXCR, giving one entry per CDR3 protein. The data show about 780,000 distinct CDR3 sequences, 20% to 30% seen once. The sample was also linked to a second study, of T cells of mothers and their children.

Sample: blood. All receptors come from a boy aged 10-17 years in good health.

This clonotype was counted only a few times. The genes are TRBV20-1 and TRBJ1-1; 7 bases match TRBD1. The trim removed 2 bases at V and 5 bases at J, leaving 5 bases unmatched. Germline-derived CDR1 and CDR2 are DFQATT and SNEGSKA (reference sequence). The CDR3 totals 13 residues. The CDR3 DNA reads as TGCAGTGCTAGAATCACAGGGGAAACTGAAGCTTTCTTT. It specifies CSARITGETEAFF.

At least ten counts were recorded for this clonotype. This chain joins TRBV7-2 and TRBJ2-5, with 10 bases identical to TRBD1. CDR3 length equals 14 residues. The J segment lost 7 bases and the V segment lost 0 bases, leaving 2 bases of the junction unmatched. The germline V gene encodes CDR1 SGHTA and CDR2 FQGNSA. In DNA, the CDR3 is TGTGCCAGCAGCTTAGCACGGACAGGGGGGACCCAGTACTTC. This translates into CASSLARTGGTQYF.

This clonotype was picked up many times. Written as DNA, the CDR3 is TGTGCCAGCAGTTTAAGTAGAGATGAAAAACTGTTTTTT. Its translation: CASSLSRDEKLFF. The chain uses TRBV12-3 or TRBV12-4 and TRBJ1-4; no firm D call. The CDR3 runs 13 residues. Trimming took off 2 bases at V and 6 bases at J, with 7 bases between the two ends.

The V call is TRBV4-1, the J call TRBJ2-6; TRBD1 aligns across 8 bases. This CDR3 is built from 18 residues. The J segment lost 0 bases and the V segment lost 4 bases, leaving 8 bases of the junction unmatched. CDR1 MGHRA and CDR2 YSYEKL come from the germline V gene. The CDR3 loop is CASSPLDRVFSGANVLTF. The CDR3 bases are TGCGCCAGCAGCCCACTGGACAGGGTATTCTCTGGGGCCAACGTCCTGACTTTC.

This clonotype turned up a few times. The CDR3 DNA reads as TGTGCCAGCAGCCAAGTCGAGCGCACAGATACGCAGTATTTT. Amino acids: CASSQVERTDTQYF. V gene TRBV4-2 combines with J gene TRBJ2-3; D is unclear. CDR3 size: 14 residues. Trimming took off 1 base at V and 1 base at J, with 6 bases between the two ends. Germline V gives CDR1 LGHNA, CDR2 YNFKEQ.

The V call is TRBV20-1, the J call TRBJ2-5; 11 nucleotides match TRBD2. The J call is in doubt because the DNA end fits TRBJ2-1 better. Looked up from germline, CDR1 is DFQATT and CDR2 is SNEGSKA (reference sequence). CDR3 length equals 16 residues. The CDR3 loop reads CSARGGLAGGGNEQFF. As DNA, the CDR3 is TGCAGTGCTAGAGGGGGGCTAGCGGGGGGAGGCAATGAGCAGTTCTTC.

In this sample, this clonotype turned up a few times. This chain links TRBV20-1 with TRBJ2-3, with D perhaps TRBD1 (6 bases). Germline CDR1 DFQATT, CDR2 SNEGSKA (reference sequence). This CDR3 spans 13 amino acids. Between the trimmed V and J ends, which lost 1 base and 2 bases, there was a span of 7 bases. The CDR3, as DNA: TGCAGTGCTAGAGGGGGGCTCACAGATACGCAGTATTTT. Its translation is CSARGGLTDTQYF.

CDR3 sequence (DNA): TGCAGTGCTAGAGATGGCGGGAGGAGCTCCTACAATGAGCAGTTCTTC. It codes for CSARDGGRSSYNEQFF. The gene calls are TRBV20-1 and TRBJ2-1; 8 bases align to TRBD2. With V trimmed by 0 bases and J by 0 bases, 4 bases remained unmatched. Germline V gene sequence: CDR1 DFQATT, CDR2 SNEGSKA (reference sequence). The CDR3 contains 16 residues.

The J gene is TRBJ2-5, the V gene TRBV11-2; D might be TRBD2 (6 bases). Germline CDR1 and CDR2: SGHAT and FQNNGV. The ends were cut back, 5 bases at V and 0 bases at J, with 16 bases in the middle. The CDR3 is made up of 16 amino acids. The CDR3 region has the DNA TGTGCCAGCAGCACTTCAGGCGGGGCAGACCAAGAGACCCAGTACTTC. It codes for CASSTSGGADQETQYF.

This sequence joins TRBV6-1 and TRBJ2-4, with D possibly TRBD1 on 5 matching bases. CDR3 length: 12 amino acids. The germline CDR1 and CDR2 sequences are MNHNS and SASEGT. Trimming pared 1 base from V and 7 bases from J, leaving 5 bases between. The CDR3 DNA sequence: TGTGCCAGCAGTGAAGAGGGGAACATTCAGTACTTC. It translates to CASSEEGNIQYF.

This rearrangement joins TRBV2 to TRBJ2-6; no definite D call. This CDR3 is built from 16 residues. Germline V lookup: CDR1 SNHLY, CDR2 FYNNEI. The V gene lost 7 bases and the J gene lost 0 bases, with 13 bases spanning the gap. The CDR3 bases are TGTGCCAGCACCGAAGCCAAGAGCTCTGGGGCCAACGTCCTGACTTTC. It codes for CASTEAKSSGANVLTF.

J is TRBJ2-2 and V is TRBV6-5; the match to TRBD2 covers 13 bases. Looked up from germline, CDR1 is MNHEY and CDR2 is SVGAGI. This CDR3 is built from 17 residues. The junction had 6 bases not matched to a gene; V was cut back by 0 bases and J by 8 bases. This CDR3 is CASSYSRLAGGTGELFF. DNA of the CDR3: TGTGCCAGCAGTTACTCCCGACTAGCGGGGGGAACGGGGGAGCTGTTTTTT.

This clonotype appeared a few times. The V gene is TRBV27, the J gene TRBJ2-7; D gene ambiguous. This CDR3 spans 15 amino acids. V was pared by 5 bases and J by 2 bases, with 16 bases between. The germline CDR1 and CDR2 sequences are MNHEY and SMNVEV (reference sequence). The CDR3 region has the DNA TGTGCCAGCAGTCTAACGGGCCCGGGCCCCTACGAGCAGTACTTC. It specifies CASSLTGPGPYEQYF.

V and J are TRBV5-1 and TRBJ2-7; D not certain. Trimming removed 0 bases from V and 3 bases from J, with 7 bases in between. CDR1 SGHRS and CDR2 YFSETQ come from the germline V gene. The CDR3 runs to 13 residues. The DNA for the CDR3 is TGCGCCAGCAGCTTGGACAGACACTACGAGCAGTACTTC. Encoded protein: CASSLDRHYEQYF.

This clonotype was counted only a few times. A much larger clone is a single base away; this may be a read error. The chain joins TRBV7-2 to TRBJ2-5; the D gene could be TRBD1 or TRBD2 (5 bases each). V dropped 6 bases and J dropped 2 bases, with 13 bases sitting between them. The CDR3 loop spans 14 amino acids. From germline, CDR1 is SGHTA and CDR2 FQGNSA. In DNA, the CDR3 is TGTGCCAGCAGACGGGACGGGCAACAAGAGACCCAGTACTTC. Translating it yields CASRRDGQQETQYF.

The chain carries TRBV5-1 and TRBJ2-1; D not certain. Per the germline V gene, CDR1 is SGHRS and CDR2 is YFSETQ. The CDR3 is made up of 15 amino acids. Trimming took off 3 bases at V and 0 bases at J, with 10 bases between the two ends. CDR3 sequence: CASSSDPSSYNEQFF. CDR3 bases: TGCGCCAGCAGCTCCGATCCGAGCTCCTACAATGAGCAGTTCTTC.

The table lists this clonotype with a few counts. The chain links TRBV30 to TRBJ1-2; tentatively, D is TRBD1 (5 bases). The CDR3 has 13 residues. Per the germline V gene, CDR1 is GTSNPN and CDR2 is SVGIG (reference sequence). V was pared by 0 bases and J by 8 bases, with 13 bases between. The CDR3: CAWSVPGGGGYTF. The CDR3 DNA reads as TGTGCCTGGAGTGTACCGGGGGGAGGAGGCTACACCTTC. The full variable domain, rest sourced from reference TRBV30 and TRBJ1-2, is SQTIHQWPATLVQPVGSPLSLECTVEGTSNPNLYWYRQAAGRGLQLLFYSVGIGQISSEVPQNLSASRPQDRQFILSSKKLLLSDSGFYLCAWSVPGGGGYTFGSGTRLTVV.

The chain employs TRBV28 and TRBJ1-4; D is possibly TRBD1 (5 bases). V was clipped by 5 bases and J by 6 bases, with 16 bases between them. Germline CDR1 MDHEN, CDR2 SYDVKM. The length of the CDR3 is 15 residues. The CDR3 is CASSQTGEGDEKLFF. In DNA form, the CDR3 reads TGTGCCAGCAGTCAAACGGGGGAGGGAGATGAAAAACTGTTTTTT.

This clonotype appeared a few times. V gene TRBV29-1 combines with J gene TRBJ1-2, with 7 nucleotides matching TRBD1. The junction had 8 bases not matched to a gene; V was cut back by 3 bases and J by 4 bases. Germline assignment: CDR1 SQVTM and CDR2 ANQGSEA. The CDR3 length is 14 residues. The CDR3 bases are TGCAGCGTTGAGTTTCTGGGACAGCTCTATGGCTACACCTTC. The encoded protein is CSVEFLGQLYGYTF.